This T cell receptor beta chain is from a study of blood T cell repertoires in COVID-19. Study-level information: From T cells, B-cell-depleted T cells, or PBMCs came the material, which was cDNA or gDNA.

Losses at the gene ends were 8 bases for V and 6 bases for J; bases not matched to a gene: 5. This CDR3 region has 13 residues. The germline gives CDR1 MNHEY, CDR2 SMNVEV (reference sequence). Sequencing used immunoSEQ multiplex PCR; TCRdb keeps in-frame clones, though not all of them. The sample yields hundreds of thousands of clones, about 84% seen once. Sequenced sample: peripheral blood. The sequence was obtained from a woman aged 80 or over with COVID-19, enrolled during active disease. The rearrangement joins TRBV27 to TRBJ2-4; 9 positions agree with TRBD2. CDR3 bases: TGTGCCAGCGGAGCGGGGGGAGGAAACATTCAGTACTTC. Protein sequence: CASGAGGGNIQYF.